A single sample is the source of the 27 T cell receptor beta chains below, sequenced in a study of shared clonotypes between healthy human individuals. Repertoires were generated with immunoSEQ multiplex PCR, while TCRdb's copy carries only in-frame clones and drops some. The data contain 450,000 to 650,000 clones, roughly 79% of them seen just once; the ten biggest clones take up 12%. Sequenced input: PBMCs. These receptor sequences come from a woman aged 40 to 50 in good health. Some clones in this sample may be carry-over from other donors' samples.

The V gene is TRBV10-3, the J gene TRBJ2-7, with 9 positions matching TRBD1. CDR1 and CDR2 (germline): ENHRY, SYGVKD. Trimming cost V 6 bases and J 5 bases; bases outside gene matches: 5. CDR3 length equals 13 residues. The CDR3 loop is CAIRSDRGNEQYF. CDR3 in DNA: TGTGCCATCAGATCGGACAGGGGAAACGAGCAGTACTTC.

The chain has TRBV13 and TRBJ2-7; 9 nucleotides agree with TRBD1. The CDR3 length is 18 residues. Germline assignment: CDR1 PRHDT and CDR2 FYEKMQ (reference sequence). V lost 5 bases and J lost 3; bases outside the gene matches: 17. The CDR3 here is CASSPRTGERGAGYEQYF. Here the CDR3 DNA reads TGTGCCAGCAGCCCGAGGACAGGGGAGCGGGGTGCCGGCTACGAGCAGTACTTC.

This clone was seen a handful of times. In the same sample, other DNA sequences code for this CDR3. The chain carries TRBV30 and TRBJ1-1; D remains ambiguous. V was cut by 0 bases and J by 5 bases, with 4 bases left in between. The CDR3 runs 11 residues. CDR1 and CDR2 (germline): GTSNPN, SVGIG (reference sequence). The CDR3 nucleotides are TGTGCCTGGAGTGTAGGGACTGAAGCTTTCTTT. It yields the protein CAWSVGTEAFF.

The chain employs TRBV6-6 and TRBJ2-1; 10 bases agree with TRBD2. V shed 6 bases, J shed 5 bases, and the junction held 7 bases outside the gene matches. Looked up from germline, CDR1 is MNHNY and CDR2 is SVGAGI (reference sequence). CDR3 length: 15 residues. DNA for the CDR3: TGTGCCAGCAGCGACACTAGCGGGGATGACAATGAGCAGTTCTTC. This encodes CASSDTSGDDNEQFF.

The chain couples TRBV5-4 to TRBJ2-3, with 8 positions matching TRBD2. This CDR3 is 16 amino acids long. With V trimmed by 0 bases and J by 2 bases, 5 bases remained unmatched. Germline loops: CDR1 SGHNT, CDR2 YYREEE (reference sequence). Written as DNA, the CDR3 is TGTGCCAGCAGCTTGGCGGGGACTAGTTCCACAGATACGCAGTATTTT. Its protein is CASSLAGTSSTDTQYF.

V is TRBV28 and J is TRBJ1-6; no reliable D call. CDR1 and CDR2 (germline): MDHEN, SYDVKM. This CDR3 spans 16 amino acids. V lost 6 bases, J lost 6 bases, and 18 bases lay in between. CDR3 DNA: TGTGCCAGCAGACTGGACGTGGCGTCGGGTAATTCACCCCTCCACTTT. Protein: CASRLDVASGNSPLHF.

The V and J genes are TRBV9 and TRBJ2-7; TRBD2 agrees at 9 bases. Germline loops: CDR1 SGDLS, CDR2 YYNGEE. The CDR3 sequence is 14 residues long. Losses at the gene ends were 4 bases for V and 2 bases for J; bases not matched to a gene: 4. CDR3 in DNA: TGTGCCAGCAGCCGGGCTAGCGGGACCTACGAGCAGTACTTC. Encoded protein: CASSRASGTYEQYF.

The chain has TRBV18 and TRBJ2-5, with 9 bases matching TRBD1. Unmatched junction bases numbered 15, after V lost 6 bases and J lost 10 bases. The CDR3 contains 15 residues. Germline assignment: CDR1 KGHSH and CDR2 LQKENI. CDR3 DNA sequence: TGTGCCAGCTCCACCACGGGACAGGGTAATAGGAACCAGTACTTC. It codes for CASSTTGQGNRNQYF.

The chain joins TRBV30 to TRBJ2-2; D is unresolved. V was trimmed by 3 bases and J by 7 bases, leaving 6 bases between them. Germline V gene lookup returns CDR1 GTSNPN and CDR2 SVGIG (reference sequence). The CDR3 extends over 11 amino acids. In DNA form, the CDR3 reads TGTGCCTGGAGATGGGGCGGGGAGCTGTTTTTT. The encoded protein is CAWRWGGELFF.

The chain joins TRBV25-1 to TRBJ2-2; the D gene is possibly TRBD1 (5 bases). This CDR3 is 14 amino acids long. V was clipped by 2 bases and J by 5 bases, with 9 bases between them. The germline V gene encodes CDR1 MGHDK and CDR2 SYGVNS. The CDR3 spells CASSERGWTGELFF. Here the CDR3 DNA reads TGTGCCAGCAGTGAAAGGGGTTGGACCGGGGAGCTGTTTTTT.

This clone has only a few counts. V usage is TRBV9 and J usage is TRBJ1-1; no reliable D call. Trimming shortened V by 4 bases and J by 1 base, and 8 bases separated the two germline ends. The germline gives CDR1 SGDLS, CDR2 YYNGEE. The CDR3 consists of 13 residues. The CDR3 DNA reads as TGTGCCAGCAGCCTCACGCCGAACACTGAAGCTTTCTTT. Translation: CASSLTPNTEAFF.

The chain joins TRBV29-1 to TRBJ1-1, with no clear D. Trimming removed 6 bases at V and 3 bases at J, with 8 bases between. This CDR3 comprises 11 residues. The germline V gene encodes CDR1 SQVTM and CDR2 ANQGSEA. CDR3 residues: CSVERYTEAFF. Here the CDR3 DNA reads TGCAGCGTAGAGAGATACACTGAAGCTTTCTTT.

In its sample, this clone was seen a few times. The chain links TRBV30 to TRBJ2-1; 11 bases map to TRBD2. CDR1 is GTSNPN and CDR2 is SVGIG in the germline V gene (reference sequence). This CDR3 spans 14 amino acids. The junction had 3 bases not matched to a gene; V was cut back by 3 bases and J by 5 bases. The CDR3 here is CAWRTGLADNEQFF. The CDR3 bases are TGTGCCTGGAGAACGGGACTAGCGGACAATGAGCAGTTCTTC.

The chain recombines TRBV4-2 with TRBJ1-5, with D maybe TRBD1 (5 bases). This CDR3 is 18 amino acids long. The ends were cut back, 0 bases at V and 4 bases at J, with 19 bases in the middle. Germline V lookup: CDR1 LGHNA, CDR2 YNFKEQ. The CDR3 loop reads CASSQDLYTLGGNQPQHF. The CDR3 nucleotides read TGTGCCAGCAGCCAAGATTTGTACACTCTCGGGGGGAATCAGCCCCAGCATTTT.

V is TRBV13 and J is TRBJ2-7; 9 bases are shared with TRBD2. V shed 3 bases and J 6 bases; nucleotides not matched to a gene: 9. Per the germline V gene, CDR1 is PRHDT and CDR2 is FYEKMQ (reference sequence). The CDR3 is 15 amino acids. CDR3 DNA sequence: TGTGCCAGCAGCTTGGGGATGGGACTAGCAGGCGAGCAGTACTTC. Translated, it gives CASSLGMGLAGEQYF. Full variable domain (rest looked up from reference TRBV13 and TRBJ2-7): AAGVIQSPRHLIKEKRETATLKCYPIPRHDTVYWYQQGPGQDPQFLISFYEKMQSDKGSIPDRFSAQQFSDYHSELNMSSLELGDSALYFCASSLGMGLAGEQYFGPGTRLTVT.

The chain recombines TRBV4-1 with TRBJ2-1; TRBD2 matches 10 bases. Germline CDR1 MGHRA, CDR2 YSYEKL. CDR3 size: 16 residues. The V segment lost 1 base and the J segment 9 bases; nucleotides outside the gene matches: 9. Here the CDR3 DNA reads TGCGCCAGCAGCCAAGTCGGTAGCGGGAGGTCGGTTGAGCAGTTCTTC. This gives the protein CASSQVGSGRSVEQFF.

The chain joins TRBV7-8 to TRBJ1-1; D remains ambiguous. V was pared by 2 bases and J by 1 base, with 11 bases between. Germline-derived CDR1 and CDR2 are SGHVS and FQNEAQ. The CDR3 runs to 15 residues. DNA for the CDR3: TGTGCCAGCAGCTTATATGCAGGAAGGAACACTGAAGCTTTCTTT. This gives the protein CASSLYAGRNTEAFF.

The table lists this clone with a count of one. Here the CDR3 DNA reads TGCAGCGTTGAAAAGGGGACAGGGGTTAGGGAGCTGTTTTTT. Protein sequence: CSVEKGTGVRELFF. The chain has TRBV29-1 and TRBJ2-2; 10 nucleotides line up with TRBD1. Germline CDR1 SQVTM, CDR2 ANQGSEA. The CDR3 consists of 14 residues. After removal of 2 bases from V and 9 bases from J, the junction contained 6 bases not matched to a gene.

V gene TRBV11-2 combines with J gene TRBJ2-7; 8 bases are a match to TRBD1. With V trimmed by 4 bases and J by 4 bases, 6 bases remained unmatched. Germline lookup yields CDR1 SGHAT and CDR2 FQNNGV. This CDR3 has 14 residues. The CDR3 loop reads CASSSPGQVYEQYF. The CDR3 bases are TGTGCCAGCAGCTCCCCGGGACAGGTATACGAGCAGTACTTC.

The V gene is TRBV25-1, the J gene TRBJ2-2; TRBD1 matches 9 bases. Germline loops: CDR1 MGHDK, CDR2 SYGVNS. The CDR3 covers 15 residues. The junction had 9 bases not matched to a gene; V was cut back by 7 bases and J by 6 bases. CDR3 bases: TGTGCCAGCACCGCGCCGGGACAGGGTTCCGGGGAGCTGTTTTTT. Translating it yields CASTAPGQGSGELFF.

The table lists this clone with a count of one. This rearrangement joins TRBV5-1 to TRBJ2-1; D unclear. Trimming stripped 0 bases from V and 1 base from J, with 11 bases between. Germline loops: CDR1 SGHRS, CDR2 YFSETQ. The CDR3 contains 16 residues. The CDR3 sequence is CASSLGLALSYNEQFF. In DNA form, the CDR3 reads TGCGCCAGCAGCTTGGGGTTAGCCCTGTCCTACAATGAGCAGTTCTTC. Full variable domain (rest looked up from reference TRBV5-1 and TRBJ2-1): KAGVTQTPRYLIKTRGQQVTLSCSPISGHRSVSWYQQTPGQGLQFLFEYFSETQRNKGNFPGRFSGRQFSNSRSEMNVSTLELGDSALYLCASSLGLALSYNEQFFGPGTRLTVL.

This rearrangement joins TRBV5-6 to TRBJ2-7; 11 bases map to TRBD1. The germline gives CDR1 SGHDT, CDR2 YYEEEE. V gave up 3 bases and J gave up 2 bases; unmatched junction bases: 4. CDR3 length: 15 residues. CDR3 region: CASSSGTGGPYEQYF. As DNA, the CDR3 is TGTGCCAGCAGCTCTGGGACAGGGGGACCCTACGAGCAGTACTTC.

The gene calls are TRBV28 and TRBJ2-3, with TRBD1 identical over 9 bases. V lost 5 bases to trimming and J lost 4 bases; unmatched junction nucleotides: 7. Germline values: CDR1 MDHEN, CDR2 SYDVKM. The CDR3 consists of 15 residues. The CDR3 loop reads CASSPPGQGSDTQYF. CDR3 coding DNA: TGTGCCAGCAGTCCACCGGGACAGGGTTCAGATACGCAGTATTTT.

The chain's CDR3 is CASSPDRGQETQYF. DNA of the CDR3: TGTGCCAGCAGTCCTGACAGGGGACAAGAGACCCAGTACTTC. This sequence joins TRBV2 and TRBJ2-5; 8 positions match TRBD1. V gave up 5 bases and J gave up 2 bases; unmatched junction bases: 4. This CDR3 spans 14 amino acids. Germline V lookup: CDR1 SNHLY, CDR2 FYNNEI.

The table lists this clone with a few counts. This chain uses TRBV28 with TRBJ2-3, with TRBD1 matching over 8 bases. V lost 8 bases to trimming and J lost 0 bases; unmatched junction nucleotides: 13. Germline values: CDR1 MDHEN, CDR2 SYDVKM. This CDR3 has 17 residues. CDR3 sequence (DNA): TGTGCCAGCCCTCCAGGGGGCGGCAAGTCTAGCACAGATACGCAGTATTTT. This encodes CASPPGGGKSSTDTQYF.

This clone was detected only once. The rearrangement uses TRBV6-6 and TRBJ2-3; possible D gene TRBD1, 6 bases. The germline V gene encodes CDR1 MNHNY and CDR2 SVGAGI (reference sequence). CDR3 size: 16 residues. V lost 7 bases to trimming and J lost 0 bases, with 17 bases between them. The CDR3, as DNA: TGTGCCAGCAAGACAGCACAGGGCCCTAGCACAGATACGCAGTATTTT. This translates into CASKTAQGPSTDTQYF.

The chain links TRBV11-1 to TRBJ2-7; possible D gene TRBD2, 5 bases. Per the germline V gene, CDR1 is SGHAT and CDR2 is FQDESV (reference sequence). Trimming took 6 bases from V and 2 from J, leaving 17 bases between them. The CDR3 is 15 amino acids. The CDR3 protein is CASSHLALGPYEQYF. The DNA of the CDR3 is TGTGCCAGCAGTCATCTAGCCCTGGGCCCCTACGAGCAGTACTTC.